Presented here are 19 T cell receptor beta chains from one specimen sequenced in a study of T-cell reconstitution after alpha-beta-depleted transplantation in children. The TCRbeta library incorporated unique molecular identifiers. TCRdb independently ran MiXCR on the PCR reads; one entry per CDR3 protein. The profile shows hundreds of thousands of distinct CDR3 sequences, around a sixth of them singletons. The material was PBMCs from the stem cell graft donor, obtained from the stem cell graft. These receptors were collected from a human donor who donated a stem cell graft to a child with acute myeloid leukemia.

This chain joins TRBV7-9 and TRBJ1-2; 8 bases match TRBD1. CDR3 length equals 15 residues. Germline-derived CDR1 and CDR2 are SEHNR and FQNEAQ (reference sequence). Trimming took 1 base from V and 7 from J; bases not matched to a gene: 8. In nucleotides, the CDR3 is TGTGCCAGCAGCTTAGTGTCCGGACAGGGTGGTGGCTACACCTTC. This sequence encodes CASSLVSGQGGGYTF.

At least ten counts were recorded for this clonotype. The V gene is TRBV29-1, the J gene TRBJ1-2; tentative D call: TRBD1 (5 bases). This CDR3 has 15 residues. Germline V CDR1 and CDR2: SQVTM, ANQGSEA. V lost 7 bases and J 5 bases, leaving 23 bases between the germline ends. The CDR3 loop is CSARRSPGSRYGYTF. In nucleotides, the CDR3 is TGCAGCGCACGCCGCTCCCCAGGGTCCCGTTATGGCTACACCTTC.

With respect to this clonotype: The junction departs from germline at one end; a sequencing error may be responsible. The genes are TRBV14 and TRBJ2-1; D gene ambiguous. Per the germline V gene, CDR1 is SGHDN and CDR2 is FVKESK. The length of the CDR3 is 14 residues. The CDR3: CSSSHPGSYNEQFF. In DNA, the CDR3 is TGTTCCAGCAGCCATCCGGGTTCATACAATGAGCAGTTCTTC.

The chain joins TRBV7-9 to TRBJ1-5; D remains unclear. CDR1 is SEHNR, CDR2 FQNEAQ, per germline (reference sequence). This CDR3 has 14 amino acids. V shed 0 bases and J shed 3 bases, with 6 bases lying between them. CDR3 region: CASSLASPNQPQHF. CDR3 nucleotides: TGTGCCAGCAGCTTAGCATCCCCCAATCAGCCCCAGCATTTT. Full variable domain (missing parts from reference TRBV7-9 and TRBJ1-5): DTGVSQNPRHKITKRGQNVTFRCDPISEHNRLYWYRQTLGQGPEFLTYFQNEAQLEKSRLLSDRFSAERPKGSFSTLEIQRTEQGDSAMYLCASSLASPNQPQHFGDGTRLSIL.

This clonotype occurred many times. The rearrangement links TRBV12-3 or TRBV12-4 to TRBJ2-7; 8 nucleotides align to TRBD1. Trimming cost V 6 bases and J 2 bases; bases outside gene matches: 6. The CDR3 is 14 residues long. The CDR3 nucleotides read TGTGCCAGCAGCAAAGGGGACAGGACCTACGAGCAGTACTTC. It specifies CASSKGDRTYEQYF.

This clonotype was seen at least ten times. V usage is TRBV29-1 and J usage is TRBJ2-1, with 8 bases identical to TRBD2. CDR1 and CDR2 from the germline V gene are SQVTM and ANQGSEA. Trimming cost V 7 bases and J 0 bases; bases outside gene matches: 5. The CDR3 totals 14 residues. The CDR3 DNA is TGCAGCGCCCTCGGGACTAGCTCCTACAATGAGCAGTTCTTC. It yields the protein CSALGTSSYNEQFF.

This clonotype was found a few times. This chain uses TRBV5-1 with TRBJ1-5; TRBD1 is a possible D gene (5 bases). CDR1 SGHRS and CDR2 YFSETQ come from the germline V gene. Trimming cost V 4 bases and J 9 bases, with 17 bases left between them. The CDR3 contains 14 residues. DNA of the CDR3: TGCGCCAGCAGCATTGACGGTTTCGGGGGGCCCCAGCATTTT. It is translated as CASSIDGFGGPQHF.

For this clonotype: A much larger clone sits a single nucleotide away, making a read error possible. The chain uses TRBV12-3 or TRBV12-4 and TRBJ1-1; possible D gene TRBD1, 5 bases. The CDR3 runs to 16 residues. The CDR3 sequence: CAGSYLPGTLVTEAFF. The CDR3 nucleotides read TGTGCCGGCAGTTATCTCCCAGGGACGTTAGTTACGGAAGCTTTCTTT.

This clonotype was detected a few times. The CDR3 nucleotides are TGTGCCAGCAGCTTGAGCACAGGACTTTCCTACGAGCAGTACTTC. It specifies CASSLSTGLSYEQYF. The chain employs TRBV7-9 and TRBJ2-7; D is possibly TRBD1 or TRBD2 (5 bases each). Trimming shortened V by 3 bases and J by 1 base, and 13 bases separated the two germline ends. There are 15 residues in the CDR3. Germline CDR1 and CDR2: SEHNR and FQNEAQ (reference sequence).

This chain joins TRBV5-1 and TRBJ2-1; TRBD1 agrees at 9 bases. The V segment lost 5 bases and the J segment 6 bases; nucleotides outside the gene matches: 9. Germline V gene data show CDR1 as SGHRS and CDR2 as YFSETQ. The CDR3 totals 15 residues. CDR3 coding DNA: TGCGCCAGCAGTCAGGCGGGACAGGGATTCAATGAGCAGTTCTTC. It is translated as CASSQAGQGFNEQFF.

V is TRBV7-7 and J is TRBJ2-6; D not certain. Germline V CDR1 and CDR2: SSHAT, FNYEAQ (reference sequence). The CDR3 extends over 14 amino acids. V lost 1 base and J lost 6, with 7 bases in between. Here the CDR3 DNA reads TGTGCCAGCAGCTTAGATCCCGAGGCCAACGTCCTGACTTTC. Encoded protein: CASSLDPEANVLTF.

This clonotype was observed at least ten times. The genes are TRBV20-1 and TRBJ2-2; 8 bases are shared with TRBD2. The CDR3 sequence is 15 residues long. CDR1 and CDR2 from the germline V gene are DFQATT and SNEGSKA (reference sequence). V was clipped by 3 bases and J by 2 bases; unmatched bases: 5. CDR3 amino acids: CSARVAGLNTGELFF. In nucleotides, the CDR3 is TGCAGTGCTAGGGTAGCGGGGCTAAACACCGGGGAGCTGTTTTTT.

Many counts were recorded for this clonotype. The chain recombines TRBV5-6 with TRBJ2-1; TRBD2 might be the D (5 bases). The CDR3 loop spans 13 amino acids. Trimming removed 0 bases from V and 9 bases from J, with 10 bases in between. Looked up from germline, CDR1 is SGHDT and CDR2 is YYEEEE. CDR3 in amino acids: CASSLAGNGEQFF. In DNA form, the CDR3 reads TGTGCCAGCAGCTTGGCCGGGAACGGTGAGCAGTTCTTC.

This clonotype was found a few times. This rearrangement joins TRBV4-1 to TRBJ2-2, with a weak D call TRBD1 (5 bases). V shed 3 bases and J shed 4 bases, with 6 bases lying between them. Germline V gene data show CDR1 as MGHRA and CDR2 as YSYEKL. The length of the CDR3 is 13 residues. CDR3 residues: CASSQGLTGELFF. The CDR3 DNA is TGCGCCAGCAGCCAGGGGCTCACCGGGGAGCTGTTTTTT.

This clonotype was picked up a small number of times. The V call is TRBV25-1, the J call TRBJ2-1, with TRBD1 matching 8 bases. J lost 7 bases, V lost 2 bases, and 4 bases had no gene match. Per the germline V gene, CDR1 is MGHDK and CDR2 is SYGVNS. The CDR3 spans 14 residues. CDR3 bases: TGTGCCAGCAGTGAAGGACAGGGAAGGAATGAGCAGTTCTTC. It specifies CASSEGQGRNEQFF. Full variable domain (outside the CDR3, taken from reference TRBV25-1 and TRBJ2-1): EADIYQTPRYLVIGTGKKITLECSQTMGHDKMYWYQQDPGMELHLIHYSYGVNSTEKGDLSSESTVSRIRTEHFPLTLESARPSHTSQYLCASSEGQGRNEQFFGPGTRLTVL.

This chain uses TRBV7-6 with TRBJ2-3; tentatively, D is TRBD1 or TRBD2 (5 bases each). CDR3 length: 16 residues. Germline loops: CDR1 SGHVS, CDR2 FNYEAQ. The germline V and J ends were trimmed by 5 bases and 4 bases, with 19 bases remaining between them. The CDR3: CASSDQGRFKADTQYF. For the CDR3, the DNA is TGTGCCAGCAGCGATCAGGGACGTTTTAAAGCAGATACGCAGTATTTT.

This clonotype was seen more than once but under ten times. This rearrangement joins TRBV5-8 to TRBJ2-2; D may match TRBD1 or TRBD2 (5 bases each). Germline CDR1 and CDR2: SGHTS and YDEGEE. The length of the CDR3 is 15 residues. Trimming shortened V by 0 bases and J by 7 bases, and 13 bases separated the two germline ends. This CDR3 is CASSLAGPWYGELFF. The DNA for the CDR3 is TGTGCCAGCAGCTTGGCGGGGCCCTGGTACGGGGAGCTGTTTTTT. Based on the CDR3 plus reference TRBV5-8 and TRBJ2-2, the full variable domain is EAGVTQSPTHLIKTRGQQATLRCSPISGHTSVYWYQQALGLGLQFLLWYDEGEERNRGNFPPRFSGRQFPNYSSELNVNALELEDSALYLCASSLAGPWYGELFFGEGSRLTVL.

This clonotype came up a few times. The chain links TRBV28 to TRBJ1-5, with D maybe TRBD1 (6 bases). The CDR3 contains 16 residues. The germline V and J ends were trimmed by 5 bases and 3 bases, with 17 bases remaining between them. CDR1 is MDHEN and CDR2 is SYDVKM in the germline V gene. The CDR3 nucleotides are TGTGCCAGCAGTCCCACGACAGGAGCCCTCAATCAGCCCCAGCATTTT. It codes for CASSPTTGALNQPQHF.

This clonotype was detected only a few times. The V gene is TRBV7-9, the J gene TRBJ2-5, with D possibly being TRBD2 (5 bases). CDR1 and CDR2 from the germline V gene are SEHNR and FQNEAQ (reference sequence). The V and J ends lost 2 bases and 3 bases respectively, with 13 bases between them. The CDR3 covers 15 residues. The CDR3 DNA sequence: TGTGCCAGCAGCTTACTAGGCGGGCAGAAAGAGACCCAGTACTTC. This codes for CASSLLGGQKETQYF.